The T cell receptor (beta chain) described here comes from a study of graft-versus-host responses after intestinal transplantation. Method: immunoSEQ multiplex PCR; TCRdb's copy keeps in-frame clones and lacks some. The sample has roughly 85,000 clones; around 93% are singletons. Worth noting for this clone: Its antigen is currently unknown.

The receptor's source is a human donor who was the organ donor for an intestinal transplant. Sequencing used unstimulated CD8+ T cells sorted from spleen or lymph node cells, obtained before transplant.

The CDR3 DNA reads TGTGCCAACCACCCTCTAGGGGATCTGGCTTCACCCCTCCACTTT. Protein: CANHPLGDLASPLHF. This rearrangement joins TRBV2 to TRBJ1-6, with D possibly being TRBD1 (5 bases). The CDR3 spans 15 residues. Germline CDR1 reads SNHLY; CDR2 reads FYNNEI. The germline V and J ends were trimmed by 10 bases and 9 bases, with 22 bases remaining between them.